This TCR beta chain was recovered during a study of blood T cell repertoires in COVID-19 (dated by TCRdb to the early 2020s). In terms of the full investigation: Samples covering the acute and convalescent phases of COVID-19 were provided by collaborators in the United States, Italy and Spain. The material from the prospective study consisted of cDNA or gDNA derived from T cells, B-cell-depleted T cells, or PBMCs. The dataset comprised deeply sampled blood TCRbeta repertoires from subjects exposed to, actively infected with, or recovered from COVID-19. A freely available public database, intended as a resource for researchers studying the immune response to SARS-CoV-2, is where the repertoires were released. Samples were obtained from the ongoing ImmuneRACE study (first 160 participants) and from over 1,000 subjects provided by 6 global collaborators. A de-identified subject ID, COVID-19 status, age in years and sex were almost always included in the sample metadata. Where available, HLA class I and class II types were obtained from metadata supplied by the sample provider rather than from assay-based typing.

One collaborating source in Seattle enrolled patients during active infection and followed them longitudinally through the course of disease. The collaborating institutions used their own protocols to collect whole blood in K2EDTA tubes. For TCRbeta analysis, collaborators shipped samples as frozen whole blood, isolated PBMCs, or DNA extracted from either of those sample types. The immunoSEQ Assay, a bias-controlled multiplex PCR, was used to amplify TCRbeta CDR3 regions from genomic DNA. Regarding the original processing steps: Within the assay, amplification of reference gene primers was used to estimate how many nucleated cells each sample contained. Sequence reads were collapsed and filtered to measure the absolute abundance of every unique TCRbeta CDR3 rearrangement. For each sample, productive Simpson clonality was calculated by taking the square root of Simpson's diversity index across productive rearrangements. The immuneACCESS repertoire file appears here via TCRdb, limited to in-frame rearrangements. These files lack a portion of the clones; in checked studies, under half of the deficit traces to unresolved V genes, and the cause of the others is not known. V and J calls plus clone size are reproduced from that table; the DNA served to infer D and trimming. For this sample the table gives tens of thousands of clones, of which about 86% were detected only once. The ten largest clones represent about a tenth of the sample.

Points the paper makes about the study in general: The quantity of clinical and demographic metadata differed by source and by participant and was supplied without curation.

Based on the germline V gene, the CDR1 and CDR2 sequences are KGHDR and SFDVKD. The trim is 4 bases for V and 5 bases for J, with a gap of 16 bases between the germline ends. The CDR3 holds 16 amino acids from the cysteine to the phenylalanine. The sequence is cut down to CDR3 DNA, 48 bases in frame from base 1. In the case of this clone: Its target antigen remains unknown. No qualities accompany the bases; no much larger clone lies one base away.

The chain joins TRBV24-1 to TRBJ2-2; the D gene is perhaps TRBD1, from 6 matching bases. The source material was peripheral blood. This clonotype was obtained from a man older than 75 with COVID-19, enrolled during active disease. CDR3 reads: CATSESFIQGTGELFF. Read as DNA, the sequence is TGTGCCACCAGTGAATCTTTTATACAGGGTACCGGGGAGCTGTTTTTT.